These 18 T cell receptor beta chains were sequenced from one sample in a study of early stage breast cancer tumors. Sequenced by immunoSEQ multiplex PCR; TCRdb stores in-frame clones only, minus some. The data hold 60,000 to 75,000 clones, with around 80% observed a single time. The sample was blood. The receptor source for this set is a person aged 35-49 years with breast cancer.

With regard to this clone: One end of the junction is discordant with germline, which a read error may explain. The chain has TRBV7-7 and TRBJ2-2; 8 bases are shared with TRBD2. From germline, CDR1 is SSHAT and CDR2 FNYEAQ (reference sequence). The CDR3 totals 19 residues. CDR3 sequence: CASSLVGGSGTANTGELFF. The DNA for the CDR3 is TGTGCTAGCAGCTTAGTGGGAGGTAGCGGGACCGCGAACACCGGGGAGCTGTTTTTT.

This chain connects TRBV28 to TRBJ2-2; 7 bases align to TRBD1. J was trimmed by 7 bases and V by 2 bases; bases with no gene match: 4. CDR3 length: 14 amino acids. Germline values: CDR1 MDHEN, CDR2 SYDVKM. The CDR3 DNA reads as TGTGCCAGCAGTTTACAGGGGGTAGACGGGGAGCTGTTTTTT. Protein sequence: CASSLQGVDGELFF.

The rearrangement joins TRBV5-4 to TRBJ1-1, with TRBD1 as a possible D gene (5 bases). Trimming stripped 3 bases from V and 1 base from J, with 13 bases between. Germline loops: CDR1 SGHNT, CDR2 YYREEE (reference sequence). The CDR3 has 15 amino acids. The CDR3: CASSWAGRWNTEAFF. CDR3 sequence (DNA): TGTGCCAGCAGCTGGGCAGGGCGGTGGAACACTGAAGCTTTCTTT.

The genes are TRBV28 and TRBJ2-5, with 10 nucleotides matching TRBD2. CDR3 size: 15 residues. Trimming at V came to 2 bases and at J to 4 bases, leaving 4 bases not matched to a gene. Germline assignment: CDR1 MDHEN and CDR2 SYDVKM. The CDR3 bases are TGTGCCAGCAGTTTAGTTCTAGCGGGAGTAGAGACCCAGTACTTC. It is translated as CASSLVLAGVETQYF.

The chain couples TRBV19 to TRBJ1-5; TRBD1 is a possible D gene (6 bases). V dropped 3 bases and J dropped 7 bases, with 13 bases sitting between them. From germline, CDR1 is LNHDA and CDR2 SQIVND (reference sequence). This CDR3 comprises 14 residues. In DNA form, the CDR3 reads TGTGCCAGTAGTATGGGGACAAGAGGACAGCCCCAGCATTTT. Translation: CASSMGTRGQPQHF.

The chain uses TRBV28 and TRBJ2-5; TRBD2 agrees at 11 bases. This CDR3 is 15 amino acids long. Per the germline V gene, CDR1 is MDHEN and CDR2 is SYDVKM. The trim removed 3 bases at V and 2 bases at J, leaving 2 bases unmatched. CDR3 region: CASSFGTSGQETQYF. The CDR3 coding sequence is TGTGCCAGCAGTTTTGGGACTAGCGGACAAGAGACCCAGTACTTC.

The chain links TRBV28 to TRBJ1-1; TRBD1 is a possible D gene (5 bases). The CDR3 totals 16 residues. Germline V lookup: CDR1 MDHEN, CDR2 SYDVKM. The V end was cut by 5 bases, the J end by 0 bases, with 16 bases between. The CDR3 coding sequence is TGTGCCAGCAGTCATTCTCGGGACCGCTTGAACACTGAAGCTTTCTTT. Protein: CASSHSRDRLNTEAFF.

V usage is TRBV7-9 and J usage is TRBJ2-3; D perhaps matches TRBD1 (6 bases). From germline, CDR1 is SEHNR and CDR2 FQNEAQ (reference sequence). This CDR3 region has 13 residues. Trimming stripped 5 bases from V and 5 bases from J, with 11 bases between. The CDR3 bases are TGTGCCAGCAGCACAACACAGGGAGATACGCAGTATTTT. Translating it yields CASSTTQGDTQYF. Supplemented by reference TRBV7-9 and TRBJ2-3, the full variable domain reads DTGVSQNPRHKITKRGQNVTFRCDPISEHNRLYWYRQTLGQGPEFLTYFQNEAQLEKSRLLSDRFSAERPKGSFSTLEIQRTEQGDSAMYLCASSTTQGDTQYFGPGTRLTVL.

This clone has just one count. This chain uses TRBV7-9 with TRBJ2-3, with 7 nucleotides matching TRBD1. Germline values: CDR1 SEHNR, CDR2 FQNEAQ (reference sequence). V gave up 6 bases and J gave up 3 bases; unmatched junction bases: 12. The CDR3 is 16 residues long. The CDR3 nucleotides read TGTGCCAGCAGTTCTCTCGGGACAGCACAAACAGATACGCAGTATTTT. It encodes CASSSLGTAQTDTQYF. Based on the CDR3 plus reference TRBV7-9 and TRBJ2-3, the full variable domain is DTGVSQNPRHKITKRGQNVTFRCDPISEHNRLYWYRQTLGQGPEFLTYFQNEAQLEKSRLLSDRFSAERPKGSFSTLEIQRTEQGDSAMYLCASSSLGTAQTDTQYFGPGTRLTVL.

The genes are TRBV29-1 and TRBJ2-1; no clear D gene. V lost 0 bases, J lost 4 bases, and 7 bases lay in between. The germline V gene encodes CDR1 SQVTM and CDR2 ANQGSEA. This CDR3 contains 13 residues. The CDR3 loop reads CSVEDVVYNEQFF. CDR3 sequence (DNA): TGCAGCGTTGAAGATGTGGTTTACAATGAGCAGTTCTTC.

The chain links TRBV4-2 to TRBJ2-4; D unresolved. With 0 bases removed from V and 1 base from J, the gap between germline ends came to 10 bases. Per the germline V gene, CDR1 is LGHNA and CDR2 is YNFKEQ. The CDR3 totals 16 residues. The CDR3 loop reads CASSQDLAEAKNIQYF. CDR3 DNA sequence: TGTGCCAGCAGCCAAGATCTCGCGGAGGCCAAAAACATTCAGTACTTC.

The rearrangement links TRBV7-8 to TRBJ2-1; a possible D gene is TRBD2 (5 bases). Germline CDR1 SGHVS, CDR2 FQNEAQ. Trimming removed 9 bases from V and 5 bases from J, with 20 bases in between. The CDR3 consists of 15 residues. CDR3 nucleotide sequence: TGTGCCAGAATAAAGACGGCGGGCTGTAACAATGAGCAGTTCTTC. As protein: CARIKTAGCNNEQFF.

V usage is TRBV9 and J usage is TRBJ2-7, with 10 positions matching TRBD2. This CDR3 contains 16 residues. Germline CDR1 and CDR2: SGDLS and YYNGEE. The trim removed 0 bases at V and 2 bases at J, leaving 5 bases unmatched. The CDR3 here is CASSVEGLADTYEQYF. The CDR3 DNA reads as TGTGCCAGCAGCGTAGAAGGACTAGCGGATACCTACGAGCAGTACTTC.

The chain has TRBV2 and TRBJ2-7, with 9 bases identical to TRBD1. The CDR3 is 14 residues long. After removal of 6 bases from V and 0 bases from J, the junction contained 3 bases not matched to a gene. From germline, CDR1 is SNHLY and CDR2 FYNNEI. The CDR3, as DNA: TGTGCCAGCAGGGGGACAGGGTCCTCCTACGAGCAGTACTTC. Translated: CASRGTGSSYEQYF.

The V call is TRBV27, the J call TRBJ1-5; D ambiguous. The CDR3 loop spans 15 amino acids. Trimming left V 4 bases short and J 0 bases short, with 10 bases between. Germline-derived CDR1 and CDR2 are MNHEY and SMNVEV (reference sequence). Here the CDR3 DNA reads TGTGCCAGCAGTTCCCGGGCCCTTAGCAATCAGCCCCAGCATTTT. Its translation: CASSSRALSNQPQHF.

This clone occurred a few times. V gene TRBV6-1 combines with J gene TRBJ1-2, with TRBD1 as a possible D gene (6 bases). Between the trimmed V and J ends, which lost 0 bases and 3 bases, there was a span of 14 bases. This CDR3 region has 16 residues. Germline V gene sequence: CDR1 MNHNS, CDR2 SASEGT. CDR3 loop: CASSEADRIGYYGYTF. CDR3 DNA sequence: TGTGCCAGCAGTGAAGCCGACAGGATAGGTTACTATGGCTACACCTTC.

The CDR3 nucleotides read TGTGCCAGCAGCTCTATCGGTAGCGGGAACGATGAGCAGTTCTTC. Protein sequence: CASSSIGSGNDEQFF. This chain uses TRBV7-3 with TRBJ2-1, with 8 bases matching TRBD2. This CDR3 contains 15 residues. Trimming took 4 bases from V and 8 from J; bases not matched to a gene: 10. Germline V gene sequence: CDR1 SGHTA, CDR2 FQGTGA. Full variable domain (remainder filled in from reference TRBV7-3 and TRBJ2-1): GAGVSQTPSNKVTEKGKYVELRCDPISGHTALYWYRQSLGQGPEFLIYFQGTGAADDSGLPNDRFFAVRPEGSVSTLKIQRTERGDSAVYLCASSSIGSGNDEQFFGPGTRLTVL.

This clone was counted between two and nine times. The chain joins TRBV5-1 to TRBJ2-7; D gene unclear. The CDR3 runs 13 residues. Germline V gene data show CDR1 as SGHRS and CDR2 as YFSETQ. V was pared by 8 bases and J by 6 bases, with 18 bases between. The CDR3 nucleotides are TGCGCCAGTCAGCCCCTTCTAGGAACCGAGCAGTACTTC. Its protein is CASQPLLGTEQYF.